These 5 T cell receptor beta chains originate from one sample sequenced in a study of shared clonotypes between healthy human individuals. Using immunoSEQ multiplex PCR, the repertoire was profiled, and TCRdb retains in-frame clones only, with some absent. The sample shows 800,000 to 950,000 clones, around 96% of them seen only once. CD45RO-negative cells were positively selected for CCR7, leaving out terminally differentiated effector memory CD45RA+ cells. Sequencing input: naive CD8+ T cells sorted from blood. These receptors came from a man aged 25 to 45 in good health.

CDR3 residues: CASSQDGQGKNEQYF. Written as DNA, the CDR3 is TGCGCCAGCAGCCAAGATGGACAGGGTAAGAACGAGCAGTACTTC. The chain employs TRBV4-3 and TRBJ2-7, with TRBD1 matching 8 bases. The CDR3 totals 15 residues. V trimming: 0 bases; J trimming: 5 bases; junction bases outside the gene matches: 6. The germline V gene has CDR1 LGHNA and CDR2 YSLEER.

As concerns this clone: One junction end does not reproduce the germline sequence, and a read error may be involved. The J gene is TRBJ2-5, the V gene TRBV7-7, with 8 nucleotides matching TRBD1. The CDR3 length is 16 residues. Germline CDR1 is SSHAT and CDR2 is FNYEAQ (reference sequence). For the CDR3, the DNA is TGTGCTAGCAGCTCGCGGACAGGGCAAGCGGTGGAGACCCAGTACTTC. It is translated as CASSSRTGQAVETQYF.

The CDR3 loop reads CASSQLGTTLYEQYF. CDR3 DNA: TGTGCCAGCAGCCAATTGGGGACTACCCTCTACGAGCAGTACTTC. V gene TRBV14 combines with J gene TRBJ2-7, with TRBD2 identical over 7 bases. CDR1 and CDR2 from the germline V gene are SGHDN and FVKESK. After removal of 2 bases from V and 3 bases from J, the junction contained 7 bases not matched to a gene. The CDR3 spans 15 residues.

The chain joins TRBV29-1 to TRBJ2-1; TRBD2 matches 8 bases. The germline V gene has CDR1 SQVTM and CDR2 ANQGSEA. This CDR3 spans 13 amino acids. V was clipped by 7 bases and J by 8 bases; unmatched bases: 10. The CDR3 spells CSGWGLVGYEQFF. The CDR3 DNA is TGCAGCGGCTGGGGACTAGTTGGGTATGAGCAGTTCTTC.

This chain joins TRBV11-2 and TRBJ1-3; D remains unclear. Germline loops: CDR1 SGHAT, CDR2 FQNNGV. The CDR3 extends over 16 amino acids. Trimming shortened V by 2 bases and J by 0 bases, and 11 bases separated the two germline ends. The CDR3 is CASSLHPGYSGNTIYF. DNA of the CDR3: TGTGCCAGCAGCTTACACCCCGGCTACTCTGGAAACACCATATATTTT. The complete variable domain, with remaining parts taken from reference TRBV11-2 and TRBJ1-3, reads EAGVAQSPRYKIIEKRQSVAFWCNPISGHATLYWYQQILGQGPKLLIQFQNNGVVDDSQLPKDRFSAERLKGVDSTLKIQPAKLEDSAVYLCASSLHPGYSGNTIYFGEGSWLTVV.